Following are 12 T cell receptor beta chains from one sample sequenced in a study of blood T cell repertoires in COVID-19. Sequencing was performed with immunoSEQ multiplex PCR; in TCRdb, only in-frame clones are kept and a portion is missing. The sample has around 150,000 clones, 70% to 85% seen once. Sequenced sample: peripheral blood. These receptors all come from an elderly woman with acute or convalescent COVID-19.

The genes are TRBV15 and TRBJ2-5; TRBD2 matches at 7 bases. The V gene's germline CDR1 is LNHNV and CDR2 YYDKDF (reference sequence). CDR3 length: 16 amino acids. V shed 4 bases, J shed 2 bases, and the junction held 10 bases outside the gene matches. DNA for the CDR3: TGTGCCACCAGCACCCGGGACTACCCAACTCAAGAGACCCAGTACTTC. Its protein product is CATSTRDYPTQETQYF.

This clone was picked up a small number of times. The chain joins TRBV28 to TRBJ2-7, with a possible D match to TRBD1 (6 bases). CDR3 length equals 12 residues. V lost 6 bases and J 4 bases, leaving 10 bases between the germline ends. The germline V gene has CDR1 MDHEN and CDR2 SYDVKM. As DNA, the CDR3 is TGTGCCAGCAGGAGAACAGGGTACGAGCAGTACTTC. Encoded protein: CASRRTGYEQYF.

The chain joins TRBV4-1 to TRBJ1-2, with D possibly TRBD1 on 6 matching bases. Germline assignment: CDR1 MGHRA and CDR2 YSYEKL. This CDR3 is 18 amino acids long. V dropped 1 base and J dropped 5 bases, with 23 bases sitting between them. The CDR3 region is CASSQVTGKVVGAYGYTF. For the CDR3, the DNA is TGCGCCAGCAGCCAAGTAACAGGGAAGGTTGTCGGGGCTTATGGCTACACCTTC.

The genes are TRBV4-2 and TRBJ2-1, with 8 bases identical to TRBD2. CDR3 size: 16 residues. V shed 0 bases and J 8 bases; nucleotides not matched to a gene: 9. From germline, CDR1 is LGHNA and CDR2 YNFKEQ. Here the CDR3 DNA reads TGTGCCAGCAGCCAAGATCTCCGCGGGGGGCGGGATGAGCAGTTCTTC. Its protein product is CASSQDLRGGRDEQFF.

The V and J genes are TRBV18 and TRBJ1-1; D ambiguous. V dropped 3 bases and J dropped 4 bases, with 15 bases sitting between them. Germline values: CDR1 KGHSH, CDR2 LQKENI. The CDR3 has 15 amino acids. As DNA, the CDR3 is TGTGCCAGCTCACCTTTAACGGGAGGGTCCACTGAAGCTTTCTTT. Translated, it gives CASSPLTGGSTEAFF.

The rearrangement uses TRBV11-2 and TRBJ1-1; D is ambiguous. Trimming took 5 bases from V and 2 from J, leaving 12 bases between them. The germline V gene has CDR1 SGHAT and CDR2 FQNNGV. The CDR3 has 14 amino acids. The CDR3 DNA follows: TGTGCCAGCAGCATCCAGACACGTAACACTGAAGCTTTCTTT. Encoded protein: CASSIQTRNTEAFF. Looking up the rest from reference TRBV11-2 and TRBJ1-1 gives the full variable domain: EAGVAQSPRYKIIEKRQSVAFWCNPISGHATLYWYQQILGQGPKLLIQFQNNGVVDDSQLPKDRFSAERLKGVDSTLKIQPAKLEDSAVYLCASSIQTRNTEAFFGQGTRLTVV.

The chain has TRBV6-5 and TRBJ1-1; TRBD1 matches 8 bases. From germline, CDR1 is MNHEY and CDR2 SVGAGI. The CDR3 length is 14 residues. With 5 bases clipped from V and 1 base from J, the junction kept 3 bases outside the gene matches. CDR3 sequence: CASSQGAANTEAFF. The CDR3 region has the DNA TGTGCCAGCAGTCAGGGGGCGGCGAACACTGAAGCTTTCTTT.

The J gene is TRBJ1-4, the V gene TRBV7-7; 8 nucleotides align to TRBD1. The trim removed 3 bases at V and 8 bases at J, leaving 11 bases unmatched. In germline, CDR1 is SSHAT, CDR2 FNYEAQ (reference sequence). The CDR3 length is 16 residues. CDR3 amino acids: CASSLGTGQGEEKLFF. The CDR3 coding sequence is TGTGCCAGCAGCTTGGGGACAGGCCAAGGGGAGGAAAAACTGTTTTTT.

V gene TRBV18 combines with J gene TRBJ1-3, with D unclear. The CDR3 totals 15 residues. The germline gives CDR1 KGHSH, CDR2 LQKENI. The ends were cut back, 3 bases at V and 2 bases at J, with 11 bases in the middle. The CDR3 here is CASSPIREAGNTIYF. DNA for the CDR3: TGTGCCAGCTCACCTATCCGGGAAGCTGGAAACACCATATATTTT.

The CDR3 spells CASSLRRQGSYNEQFF. In nucleotides, the CDR3 is TGTGCCAGCAGCTTAAGGCGTCAGGGCTCCTACAATGAGCAGTTCTTC. The chain links TRBV7-2 to TRBJ2-1; perhaps TRBD1 as D (5 bases). CDR1 is SGHTA and CDR2 is FQGNSA in the germline V gene. V dropped 2 bases and J dropped 0 bases, with 11 bases sitting between them. The CDR3 spans 16 residues.

The J gene is TRBJ2-7, the V gene TRBV12-3 or TRBV12-4; D ambiguous. The CDR3 consists of 13 residues. V was pared by 6 bases and J by 1 base, with 10 bases between. The CDR3 sequence is CASRPTRSYEQYF. CDR3 nucleotide sequence: TGTGCCAGCAGGCCGACGCGGTCCTACGAGCAGTACTTC.

The chain combines TRBV18 with TRBJ2-2; 7 nucleotides align to TRBD1. J gave up 7 bases and V 2 bases, and 7 bases lay outside the gene matches. Germline loops: CDR1 KGHSH, CDR2 LQKENI. CDR3 length: 15 residues. The CDR3 loop is CASSPGTVVSGELFF. In DNA, the CDR3 is TGTGCCAGCTCACCAGGGACAGTGGTGAGCGGGGAGCTGTTTTTT.